One sample yielded the 5 T cell receptor beta chains listed below, sequenced in a study of metastatic and nonmetastatic thyroid tumors. Patients had received no treatment of any kind before thyroid surgery. TCRdb re-analyzed the PCR reads using MiXCR. The sample consists of tens of thousands of clones, around 28% of them appearing once. Sequencing was done on a sample of blood. The receptor set was obtained from a female donor with papillary thyroid cancer or a benign thyroid nodule (not recorded which). Some clones in this sample may be carry-over from other donors' samples.

This clone has a handful of counts. The CDR3 DNA is TGTGCCAGCAGCACCACGACAGGGGGCAAGGGCGAGCAGTACTTC. Its protein is CASSTTTGGKGEQYF. The J gene is TRBJ2-7, the V gene TRBV7-9; 10 bases map to TRBD1. Per germline, CDR1 SEHNR and CDR2 FQNEAQ (reference sequence). V lost 5 bases and J lost 6; bases outside the gene matches: 10. The CDR3 contains 15 residues.

The DNA for the CDR3 is TGTGCCAGCAGCCACAGACAGGTGAACTATGGCTACACCTTC. Encoded protein: CASSHRQVNYGYTF. The chain has TRBV14 and TRBJ1-2, with D maybe TRBD1 (6 bases). V lost 3 bases and J lost 2, with 10 bases in between. This CDR3 has 14 amino acids. The germline V gene has CDR1 SGHDN and CDR2 FVKESK.

This clone was picked up many times. The chain employs TRBV28 and TRBJ2-5; tentatively, D is TRBD1 (6 bases). From germline, CDR1 is MDHEN and CDR2 SYDVKM. V was shortened by 3 bases and J by 4 bases, with 15 bases between the two germline ends. The CDR3 is 15 amino acids. The DNA for the CDR3 is TGTGCCAGCAGTTTTCAGGGGCTCCACCGAGAGACCCAGTACTTC. As protein: CASSFQGLHRETQYF. Full variable domain (rest looked up from reference TRBV28 and TRBJ2-5): DVKVTQSSRYLVKRTGEKVFLECVQDMDHENMFWYRQDPGLGLRLIYFSYDVKMKEKGDIPEGYSVSREKKERFSLILESASTNQTSMYLCASSFQGLHRETQYFGPGTRLLVL.

This clone was counted once. An end of the junction differs from the germline gene, which may be a read error. The rearrangement joins TRBV30 to TRBJ1-1, with D unclear. The germline gives CDR1 GTSNPN, CDR2 SVGIG (reference sequence). The CDR3 spans 11 residues. Here the CDR3 DNA reads TGTGCCGGGAGTGTAACCGCACAAGCTTTCTTT. Protein: CAGSVTAQAFF.

The chain carries TRBV30 and TRBJ1-6; maybe TRBD1 (6 bases). The CDR3 sequence is 17 residues long. Trimming shortened V by 3 bases and J by 0 bases, and 15 bases separated the two germline ends. Germline CDR1 reads GTSNPN; CDR2 reads SVGIG (reference sequence). This chain's CDR3 is CAWRDSIFSSYNSPLHF. CDR3 coding DNA: TGTGCCTGGAGGGACAGCATCTTTAGCTCCTATAATTCACCCCTCCACTTT.